A selection of T cell receptor beta chains follows, all from one sample in a study of cytomegalovirus exposure and HLA in healthy donors. The assay was immunoSEQ multiplex PCR, and TCRdb's table has in-frame clones only and misses some. In the table there are some 150,000 clones, roughly four fifths of which are singletons. The sequenced sample consisted of PBMCs. These receptors all come from a man younger than 35 in good health and CMV-seropositive. The CDR3 runs from the conserved cysteine through the conserved F or W. Each record gives: clone size, J gene, V gene, D gene, CDR3 length, CDR3 protein, CDR3 DNA. A D gene is named only where the DNA matches it firmly. Size is omitted from some rows. Given values are once, few, many or a class for expanded clones.

NA	TRBJ1-4	TRBV2	NA	15	CASSGGQRYNEKLFF	TGTGCCAGCAGTGGAGGACAGAGGTATAATGAAAAACTGTTTTTT
NA	TRBJ2-7	TRBV5-1	TRBD2	13	CASMRSGNDEQYF	TGCGCCAGCATGAGGAGCGGGAACGACGAGCAGTACTTC
NA	TRBJ2-1	TRBV5-1	TRBD2	15	CASSELLATDNEQFF	TGCGCCAGCAGCGAACTACTAGCGACCGACAATGAGCAGTTCTTC
once	TRBJ2-1	TRBV6-5	NA	13	CASSYIADNEQFF	TGTGCCAGCAGTTATATAGCGGACAATGAGCAGTTCTTC
few	TRBJ2-1	TRBV6-4	TRBD1	14	CASSTIGTVNEQFF	TGTGCCAGCAGCACCATCGGGACAGTTAATGAGCAGTTCTTC
NA	TRBJ2-7	TRBV7-9	TRBD1	15	CASSYPGQGFPGQYF	TGTGCCAGCAGTTATCCGGGACAGGGGTTTCCGGGGCAGTACTTC
NA	TRBJ1-1	TRBV2	TRBD1	14	CASCDRGPRTEAFF	TGTGCCTCCTGCGATAGGGGGCCTAGAACTGAAGCTTTCTTT
NA	TRBJ1-1	TRBV5-6	NA	14	CASSLVRSNTEAFF	TGTGCCAGCAGCTTGGTTCGTTCGAACACTGAAGCTTTCTTT
NA	TRBJ1-1	TRBV19	TRBD1	17	CASSIGTGGGWNTEAFF	TGTGCCAGTAGTATTGGGACAGGGGGCGGGTGGAACACTGAAGCTTTCTTT
NA	TRBJ2-7	TRBV6-1	TRBD2	14	CASTGGFSSYEQYF	TGTGCCAGCACGGGAGGCTTTAGCTCCTACGAGCAGTACTTC
NA	TRBJ2-3	TRBV21-1	NA	16	CASSKLRGIGTDTQYF	TGTGCCAGCAGCAAACTTCGAGGGATAGGCACAGATACGCAGTATTTT
NA	TRBJ2-1	TRBV27	TRBD2	18	CASSFISSSGSSYNEQFF	TGTGCCAGCAGTTTTATCAGTTCAAGCGGGAGCTCCTACAATGAGCAGTTCTTC
once	TRBJ2-7	TRBV11-3	TRBD1	13	CASSSGQADEQYF	TGTGCCAGCAGCTCCGGACAGGCGGACGAGCAGTACTTC
NA	TRBJ2-7	TRBV28	TRBD2	12	CASGRDSYEQYF	TGTGCCAGCGGGAGGGACTCCTACGAGCAGTACTTC
NA	TRBJ2-5	TRBV27	NA	14	CASSARGPRETQYF	TGTGCCAGCAGTGCCAGGGGTCCAAGGGAGACCCAGTACTTC
once	TRBJ2-7	TRBV6-5	TRBD2	16	CASSFPGDYRSYEQYF	TGTGCCAGCAGTTTTCCGGGGGACTATCGGTCCTACGAGCAGTACTTC
NA	TRBJ2-5	TRBV27	NA	16	CASSPLETPGRETQYF	TGTGCCAGCAGTCCCCTTGAGACTCCCGGTCGAGAGACCCAGTACTTC
NA	TRBJ1-5	TRBV29-1	NA	14	CSVVSGVSNQPQHF	TGCAGCGTTGTTTCAGGGGTTAGCAATCAGCCCCAGCATTTT
NA	TRBJ1-5	TRBV6-6	TRBD1	15	CASSLTGDRNQPQHF	TGTGCCAGCAGTTTGACAGGGGATCGCAATCAGCCCCAGCATTTT
NA	TRBJ2-2	TRBV28	TRBD1	14	CASRQGKSTGELFF	TGTGCCAGCAGACAGGGGAAGAGCACCGGGGAGCTGTTTTTT
NA	TRBJ1-5	TRBV28	NA	17	CASSLWGLGKGGQPQHF	TGTGCCAGCAGTTTATGGGGACTGGGGAAGGGAGGTCAGCCCCAGCATTTT
NA	TRBJ1-1	TRBV5-4	NA	15	CASSSALAQGPEAFF	TGTGCCAGCAGCTCCGCCCTTGCACAGGGCCCTGAAGCTTTCTTT
NA	TRBJ1-2	TRBV5-1	TRBD1	16	CASSLVQGALLNGYTF	TGCGCCAGCAGCTTGGTCCAGGGGGCGTTGTTGAATGGCTACACCTTC
NA	TRBJ2-1	TRBV7-3	NA	15	CASSLDSGSYNEQFF	TGTGCCAGCAGCTTAGATAGCGGCTCCTACAATGAGCAGTTCTTC
NA	TRBJ2-3	TRBV11-3	NA	14	CASSLGGSTDTQYF	TGTGCCAGCAGCTTAGGCGGGAGCACAGATACGCAGTATTTT
NA	TRBJ1-1	TRBV6-5	TRBD1	15	CASSSDRGRIPEAFF	TGTGCCAGCAGCTCCGACAGGGGGCGGATCCCTGAAGCTTTCTTT
NA	TRBJ1-5	TRBV19	NA	12	CASTLGSQPQHF	TGTGCCAGTACCCTCGGGAGTCAGCCCCAGCATTTT
NA	TRBJ2-1	TRBV21-1	NA	15	CASSNGLAVLDEQFF	TGTGCCAGCAGTAACGGACTAGCGGTTCTCGATGAGCAGTTCTTC
NA	TRBJ2-5	TRBV6-5	TRBD2	16	CASSYSAGARFETQYF	TGTGCCAGCAGTTACTCGGCGGGAGCTCGATTTGAGACCCAGTACTTC
NA	TRBJ2-5	TRBV5-1	NA	15	CASSLASRIVETQYF	TGCGCCAGCAGCTTGGCTAGTCGCATTGTGGAGACCCAGTACTTC
NA	TRBJ1-1	TRBV19	NA	16	CASSINPGVRNTEAFF	TGTGCCAGTAGTATAAATCCCGGGGTACGTAACACTGAAGCTTTCTTT
NA	TRBJ2-1	TRBV19	NA	13	CASRLGVYNEQFF	TGTGCCAGTAGACTCGGAGTTTACAATGAGCAGTTCTTC
NA	TRBJ1-2	TRBV19	NA	15	CASSMLDSMDYGYTF	TGTGCCAGTAGTATGTTGGACAGTATGGACTATGGCTACACCTTC
NA	TRBJ2-7	TRBV29-1	TRBD2	14	CSVPGTSGLYEQYF	TGCAGCGTTCCGGGGACTAGCGGATTATACGAGCAGTACTTC
NA	TRBJ1-5	TRBV7-6	NA	13	CASSLDRVQPQHF	TGTGCCAGCAGCTTAGACAGGGTACAGCCCCAGCATTTT
NA	TRBJ1-2	TRBV28	NA	13	CASSSTERDGYTF	TGTGCCAGCAGTTCCACGGAGAGGGATGGCTACACCTTC
few	TRBJ2-1	TRBV13	TRBD2	15	CASSPALAGVNEQFF	TGTGCCAGCAGCCCAGCACTAGCGGGAGTCAATGAGCAGTTCTTC
NA	TRBJ2-7	TRBV19	TRBD1	15	CASSIRDRGPYEQYF	TGTGCCAGTAGTATACGGGACAGGGGGCCGTACGAGCAGTACTTC